What follows are 29 T cell receptor beta chains derived from one specimen sequenced in a study of radiotherapy plus CTLA-4 blockade in lung cancer. Data came from immunoSEQ multiplex PCR; TCRdb stores just in-frame clones and leaves some out. Among 20,000 or so clones listed, roughly 83% were seen once. Specimen: peripheral blood, collected from a patient treated with radiotherapy plus ipilimumab. The source of these receptors is a human donor with non-small cell lung cancer whose response to radiotherapy plus ipilimumab could not be evaluated.

This clone has just a few counts. V usage is TRBV5-1 and J usage is TRBJ2-7, with 7 nucleotides matching TRBD2. The CDR3 length is 14 residues. V lost 5 bases to trimming and J lost 0 bases; unmatched junction nucleotides: 5. Germline V gene data show CDR1 as SGHRS and CDR2 as YFSETQ. The CDR3, as DNA: TGCGCCAGCAGTTCGACGGGGGGCTCCTACGAGCAGTACTTC. Translated, it gives CASSSTGGSYEQYF.

This clone appeared once. This chain links TRBV11-2 with TRBJ2-2; D possibly corresponds to TRBD2 (5 bases). V lost 1 base and J 6 bases, leaving 9 bases between the germline ends. Germline lookup yields CDR1 SGHAT and CDR2 FQNNGV. The CDR3 totals 14 residues. CDR3 DNA: TGTGCCAGCAGCTTAGGGGTGGGAGCCGGGGAGCTGTTTTTT. Amino acids: CASSLGVGAGELFF.

This clone qualifies as medium-sized. The V gene is TRBV19, the J gene TRBJ2-7; a weak D match, TRBD2 (6 bases). From germline, CDR1 is LNHDA and CDR2 SQIVND (reference sequence). The CDR3 runs 16 residues. Between the trimmed V and J ends, which lost 3 bases and 4 bases, there was a span of 19 bases. The DNA of the CDR3 is TGTGCCAGTAGTATTCGGGGGACTCCGAGATCTTACGAGCAGTACTTC. It specifies CASSIRGTPRSYEQYF.

This clone showed up just a few times. Other DNA variants within this sample encode the same CDR3. The chain links TRBV7-9 to TRBJ2-7, with 7 bases matching TRBD1. Germline V gene lookup returns CDR1 SEHNR and CDR2 FQNEAQ (reference sequence). CDR3 size: 13 residues. With V trimmed by 5 bases and J by 3 bases, 4 bases remained unmatched. CDR3 region: CASSLQGDYEQYF. Here the CDR3 DNA reads TGTGCCAGCAGCCTGCAGGGGGACTACGAGCAGTACTTC.

The chain employs TRBV7-2 and TRBJ1-4; D call uncertain. The V end was cut by 4 bases, the J end by 0 bases, with 3 bases between. Looked up from germline, CDR1 is SGHTA and CDR2 is FQGNSA. CDR3 length: 13 amino acids. CDR3 coding DNA: TGTGCCAGCAGCTCCTCAACTAATGAAAAACTGTTTTTT. Its protein is CASSSSTNEKLFF.

The CDR3 DNA follows: TGTGCCAGCAGCATAACCACAGGGTTCTCCTACGAGCAGTACTTC. Translation gives CASSITTGFSYEQYF. The rearrangement links TRBV7-8 to TRBJ2-7, with D perhaps TRBD1 (6 bases). Trimming cost V 5 bases and J 0 bases, with 14 bases left between them. The CDR3 consists of 15 residues. The germline gives CDR1 SGHVS, CDR2 FQNEAQ.

The chain uses TRBV28 and TRBJ2-7; D not certain. The CDR3 has 12 amino acids. CDR1 is MDHEN, CDR2 SYDVKM, per germline. Trimming removed 6 bases at V and 7 bases at J, with 13 bases between. In DNA form, the CDR3 reads TGTGCCAGCAGCCAACTACGACGGGAGCAGTACTTC. Its translation is CASSQLRREQYF.

The chain joins TRBV19 to TRBJ2-5; perhaps TRBD2 as D (5 bases). CDR3 length: 14 amino acids. V lost 4 bases, J lost 1 base, and 10 bases lay in between. Germline CDR1 reads LNHDA; CDR2 reads SQIVND (reference sequence). The CDR3: CASSRGAGQETQYF. As DNA, the CDR3 is TGTGCCAGTAGTAGGGGAGCCGGCCAAGAGACCCAGTACTTC.

This clone rates as medium-sized. This sample also contains other DNA sequences that code for the same CDR3. The chain recombines TRBV29-1 with TRBJ2-1; the D gene is possibly TRBD2 (6 bases). Trimming cost V 1 base and J 0 bases, with 10 bases left between them. Germline assignment: CDR1 SQVTM and CDR2 ANQGSEA. CDR3 length: 15 amino acids. The CDR3 reads CSVEVWDSSYNEQFF. In DNA form, the CDR3 reads TGCAGCGTTGAAGTATGGGACTCCTCCTACAATGAGCAGTTCTTC.

This chain links TRBV7-8 with TRBJ2-5, with TRBD2 as a possible D gene (6 bases). The CDR3 runs to 16 residues. Between the trimmed V and J ends, which lost 7 bases and 5 bases, there was a span of 23 bases. The germline V gene encodes CDR1 SGHVS and CDR2 FQNEAQ. The CDR3 coding sequence is TGTGCCAGCACCTGGGGTCCGGGAGAAAATTGGGAGACCCAGTACTTC. It codes for CASTWGPGENWETQYF.

V and J are TRBV5-4 and TRBJ1-4, with TRBD1 as a possible D gene (6 bases). V shed 4 bases and J shed 4 bases, with 11 bases lying between them. Per the germline V gene, CDR1 is SGHNT and CDR2 is YYREEE (reference sequence). This CDR3 is 14 amino acids long. The CDR3 sequence: CASSAGTLNEKLFF. The CDR3 DNA sequence: TGTGCCAGCAGCGCCGGGACACTTAATGAAAAACTGTTTTTT.

The chain combines TRBV19 with TRBJ1-2, with a weak D call TRBD1 (5 bases). The V gene lost 3 bases and the J gene lost 4 bases, with 18 bases spanning the gap. This CDR3 region has 16 residues. The germline V gene has CDR1 LNHDA and CDR2 SQIVND (reference sequence). DNA of the CDR3: TGTGCCAGTAGTATCGCGGGGCAGGCTGGGATCTATGGCTACACCTTC. Residues: CASSIAGQAGIYGYTF.

J is TRBJ2-1 and V is TRBV6-5; possible D gene TRBD1, 5 bases. The CDR3 is 16 residues long. From germline, CDR1 is MNHEY and CDR2 SVGAGI. V lost 3 bases, J lost 6 bases, and 18 bases lay in between. The CDR3 sequence is CASSYLGASSLNEQFF. The CDR3 coding sequence is TGTGCCAGCAGTTATCTTGGGGCAAGCAGTCTCAATGAGCAGTTCTTC.

J is TRBJ1-2 and V is TRBV4-1, with D maybe TRBD1 (6 bases). CDR1 is MGHRA, CDR2 YSYEKL, per germline. This CDR3 is 17 amino acids long. Trimming pared 3 bases from V and 0 bases from J, leaving 17 bases between. CDR3 sequence: CASSHKPLGAANYGYTF. The DNA of the CDR3 is TGCGCCAGCAGCCACAAACCCCTGGGGGCCGCTAACTATGGCTACACCTTC.

This sequence joins TRBV7-9 and TRBJ2-3; D might be TRBD1 (5 bases). The CDR3 runs 13 residues. CDR1 and CDR2 (germline): SEHNR, FQNEAQ (reference sequence). V was shortened by 6 bases and J by 0 bases, with 7 bases between the two germline ends. The chain's CDR3 is CASSRGSTDTQYF. In DNA form, the CDR3 reads TGTGCCAGCAGTAGGGGAAGCACAGATACGCAGTATTTT.

The V gene is TRBV27, the J gene TRBJ2-7; D perhaps matches TRBD1 (6 bases). Looked up from germline, CDR1 is MNHEY and CDR2 is SMNVEV (reference sequence). The V end lost 7 bases, the J end lost 1 base, and 17 bases lay between the germline ends. The length of the CDR3 is 15 residues. The CDR3 here is CASKSRTAVSYEQYF. For the CDR3, the DNA is TGTGCCAGCAAGTCCCGGACAGCCGTATCCTACGAGCAGTACTTC.

The CDR3: CASSPSTSRRNTIYF. CDR3 bases: TGCGCCAGCAGCCCCTCGACATCCCGTCGGAACACCATATATTTT. This chain links TRBV4-1 with TRBJ1-3; D not resolved. The V end lost 4 bases, the J end lost 7 bases, and 17 bases lay between the germline ends. Germline CDR1 reads MGHRA; CDR2 reads YSYEKL. The CDR3 is made up of 15 amino acids.

The chain uses TRBV6-5 and TRBJ2-7, with D maybe TRBD1 (5 bases). CDR3 size: 14 residues. With 4 bases removed from V and 2 bases from J, the gap between germline ends came to 12 bases. Germline values: CDR1 MNHEY, CDR2 SVGAGI. CDR3 sequence reads: CASSFQRGTYEQYF. The CDR3 nucleotides are TGTGCCAGCAGTTTCCAAAGGGGCACCTACGAGCAGTACTTC.

The chain employs TRBV7-2 and TRBJ2-1; unclear D gene. CDR1 SGHTA and CDR2 FQGNSA come from the germline V gene. V was clipped by 6 bases and J by 2 bases, with 8 bases between them. CDR3 length: 13 amino acids. The CDR3 DNA follows: TGTGCCAGCAGGGCCAGCGCCTACAATGAGCAGTTCTTC. The encoded protein is CASRASAYNEQFF.

The V gene is TRBV10-3, the J gene TRBJ2-1; 9 nucleotides match TRBD1. V was pared by 7 bases and J by 5 bases, with 6 bases of the junction left unmatched. The CDR3 has 14 amino acids. Looked up from germline, CDR1 is ENHRY and CDR2 is SYGVKD. The CDR3 protein is CAIKGRDRDNEQFF. The CDR3 bases are TGTGCCATCAAGGGTCGGGACAGGGACAATGAGCAGTTCTTC.

The rearrangement joins TRBV2 to TRBJ2-5; 10 nucleotides agree with TRBD2. Germline V gene lookup returns CDR1 SNHLY and CDR2 FYNNEI. Trimming cost V 4 bases and J 3 bases; bases outside gene matches: 11. The CDR3 length is 17 residues. CDR3 nucleotides: TGTGCCAGCAGTGGCCTTACAACCCTAGCGGGAGAAGAGACCCAGTACTTC. This gives the protein CASSGLTTLAGEETQYF. Full variable domain (rest looked up from reference TRBV2 and TRBJ2-5): EPEVTQTPSHQVTQMGQEVILRCVPISNHLYFYWYRQILGQKVEFLVSFYNNEISEKSEIFDDQFSVERPDGSNFTLKIRSTKLEDSAMYFCASSGLTTLAGEETQYFGPGTRLLVL.

The chain has TRBV5-1 and TRBJ2-3, with D perhaps TRBD2 (6 bases). Per the germline V gene, CDR1 is SGHRS and CDR2 is YFSETQ. This CDR3 region has 15 residues. Trimming pared 4 bases from V and 2 bases from J, leaving 14 bases between. CDR3 nucleotides: TGCGCCAGCAGCCCGGCGGGGACCTACACAGATACGCAGTATTTT. This translates into CASSPAGTYTDTQYF.

The rearrangement uses TRBV25-1 and TRBJ1-2, with D perhaps matching TRBD1 (6 bases). The CDR3 has 12 amino acids. CDR1 and CDR2 (germline): MGHDK, SYGVNS. V was cut by 7 bases and J by 8 bases, with 14 bases left in between. For the CDR3, the DNA is TGTGCCAGCATGCTACAGGGAGGGGGCTACACCTTC. Its protein product is CASMLQGGGYTF.

V and J are TRBV28 and TRBJ2-3; 9 positions match TRBD1. The germline CDR1 and CDR2 sequences are MDHEN and SYDVKM. The CDR3 extends over 15 amino acids. With 5 bases clipped from V and 3 bases from J, the junction kept 6 bases outside the gene matches. This CDR3 is CASSPPGTGTDTQYF. In DNA, the CDR3 is TGTGCCAGCAGTCCTCCCGGGACAGGGACAGATACGCAGTATTTT.

The genes are TRBV6-5 and TRBJ1-1; D may be TRBD1 (6 bases). The CDR3 sequence is 14 residues long. Germline V gene data show CDR1 as MNHEY and CDR2 as SVGAGI. With 2 bases removed from V and 10 bases from J, the gap between germline ends came to 17 bases. CDR3 region: CASSYDRGRGGAFF. The DNA for the CDR3 is TGTGCCAGCAGTTACGATCGGGGTCGAGGGGGAGCTTTCTTT.

The V call is TRBV4-2, the J call TRBJ2-1; D is perhaps TRBD1 (6 bases). Germline assignment: CDR1 LGHNA and CDR2 YNFKEQ. V was trimmed by 6 bases and J by 7 bases, leaving 13 bases between them. The CDR3 totals 13 residues. The CDR3 DNA reads TGTGCCAGCAGGTCACAGGGCCGAAATGAGCAGTTCTTC. Its protein is CASRSQGRNEQFF.

This chain connects TRBV4-1 to TRBJ2-7; 8 positions match TRBD1. The CDR3 has 15 residues. CDR1 is MGHRA and CDR2 is YSYEKL in the germline V gene. The J segment lost 2 bases and the V segment lost 1 base, leaving 4 bases of the junction unmatched. The CDR3 coding sequence is TGCGCCAGCAGCCAAGTCAGGGGGCCCCCCTACGAGCAGTACTTC. The encoded protein is CASSQVRGPPYEQYF.

The chain links TRBV5-1 to TRBJ2-3, with TRBD1 matching 9 bases. The V segment lost 0 bases and the J segment 6 bases; nucleotides outside the gene matches: 8. The CDR3 contains 16 residues. CDR1 and CDR2 from the germline V gene are SGHRS and YFSETQ. CDR3 region: CASSLGGQGLADTQYF. In DNA, the CDR3 is TGCGCCAGCAGCTTGGGGGGACAGGGTCTTGCGGATACGCAGTATTTT. Full variable domain (rest looked up from reference TRBV5-1 and TRBJ2-3): KAGVTQTPRYLIKTRGQQVTLSCSPISGHRSVSWYQQTPGQGLQFLFEYFSETQRNKGNFPGRFSGRQFSNSRSEMNVSTLELGDSALYLCASSLGGQGLADTQYFGPGTRLTVL.

V usage is TRBV11-2 and J usage is TRBJ2-3; 10 bases are shared with TRBD2. Germline trimming cut 2 bases from V and 0 bases from J; bases unmatched to any gene: 5. Germline loops: CDR1 SGHAT, CDR2 FQNNGV. The length of the CDR3 is 17 residues. The CDR3 DNA follows: TGTGCCAGCAGCTTATGGCTAGCGGGGGTTAGCACAGATACGCAGTATTTT. Its protein is CASSLWLAGVSTDTQYF.